A single sample is the source of the 23 T cell receptor beta chains below, sequenced in a study of blood T cell repertoires in COVID-19 (TCRdb year 2020). The library relied on the immunoSEQ multiplex PCR assay. This immuneACCESS table, as held by TCRdb, lists in-frame sequences with V and J called but not all clones. Of the missing ones, under half trace to an unresolved V gene in checked studies; the others have no known cause. This sample holds 180,000 or so clones; 70% to 90% were observed only once. The ten most abundant clones make up 1.2% of the sample. What was sequenced was peripheral blood. The source of these receptors is a man aged 60-69 years who had recovered from COVID-19.

The chain has TRBV7-3 and TRBJ1-1, with D perhaps TRBD1 (5 bases). CDR3 length equals 13 residues. V was shortened by 4 bases and J by 1 base, with 7 bases between the two germline ends. In germline, CDR1 is SGHTA, CDR2 FQGTGA. The CDR3 spells CASSSDKNTEAFF. Here the CDR3 DNA reads TGTGCCAGCAGCTCGGACAAGAACACTGAAGCTTTCTTT.

This chain joins TRBV2 and TRBJ1-3; D is perhaps TRBD1 (5 bases). Trimming removed 3 bases from V and 1 base from J, with 10 bases in between. The germline V gene encodes CDR1 SNHLY and CDR2 FYNNEI. There are 15 residues in the CDR3. CDR3 region: CASSEVRGSGNTIYF. The CDR3, as DNA: TGTGCCAGCAGTGAGGTCCGGGGGTCTGGAAACACCATATATTTT.

The genes are TRBV6-6 and TRBJ1-6; 11 positions match TRBD1. The CDR3 consists of 15 residues. Germline assignment: CDR1 MNHNY and CDR2 SVGAGI (reference sequence). Unmatched junction bases numbered 2, after V lost 5 bases and J lost 5 bases. The CDR3 loop is CASSGGQGDNSPLHF. The CDR3 nucleotides are TGTGCCAGCAGTGGGGGACAGGGGGATAATTCACCCCTCCACTTT.

The gene calls are TRBV4-3 and TRBJ1-1, with 10 bases lining up with TRBD1. This CDR3 spans 15 amino acids. Germline V gene sequence: CDR1 LGHNA, CDR2 YSLEER. V gave up 3 bases and J gave up 4 bases; unmatched junction bases: 5. As DNA, the CDR3 is TGCGCCAGCAGCCACGACAGGGGGCAAAGCACTGAAGCTTTCTTT. This encodes CASSHDRGQSTEAFF.

The V call is TRBV3-1 (or the pseudogene TRBV3-2), the J call TRBJ1-2; possible D gene TRBD1, 6 bases. Germline CDR1 and CDR2: LGHDT and YNNKEL (reference sequence). The CDR3 sequence is 13 residues long. The V end was cut by 3 bases, the J end by 7 bases, with 12 bases between. CDR3 bases: TGTGCCAGCAGCCAGAGGGGGTCTCGTGGCTACACCTTC. The encoded protein is CASSQRGSRGYTF.

The chain couples TRBV4-1 to TRBJ1-5; unclear D gene. CDR3 size: 16 residues. The germline V and J ends were trimmed by 4 bases and 3 bases, with 16 bases remaining between them. Per germline, CDR1 MGHRA and CDR2 YSYEKL. The CDR3 region has the DNA TGCGCCAGCAGCCCGGGCGGGAATTGGGACAATCAGCCCCAGCATTTT. Translation: CASSPGGNWDNQPQHF.

The rearrangement links TRBV5-4 to TRBJ1-4; 10 positions match TRBD1. The germline V gene has CDR1 SGHNT and CDR2 YYREEE (reference sequence). The CDR3 spans 15 residues. V dropped 4 bases and J dropped 5; count of bases not matched to a gene: 5. CDR3 sequence: CASSAPGQGNEKLFF. The CDR3 coding sequence is TGTGCCAGCAGCGCACCGGGACAGGGGAATGAAAAACTGTTTTTT.

In its sample, this clone was seen once. The V call is TRBV30, the J call TRBJ2-7; TRBD2 agrees at 7 bases. The CDR3 loop spans 12 amino acids. CDR1 is GTSNPN, CDR2 SVGIG, per germline (reference sequence). Trimming took 0 bases from V and 5 from J; bases not matched to a gene: 1. CDR3 residues: CAWSVRGDEQYF. Here the CDR3 DNA reads TGTGCCTGGAGTGTACGGGGGGACGAGCAGTACTTC.

This sequence joins TRBV19 and TRBJ1-2; 7 nucleotides agree with TRBD1. The CDR3 totals 16 residues. The J segment lost 8 bases and the V segment lost 7 bases, leaving 19 bases of the junction unmatched. CDR1 is LNHDA and CDR2 is SQIVND in the germline V gene (reference sequence). CDR3 DNA sequence: TGTGCCAGTACCCCAGCCGGGACAGAACCCTGGAGAGGCTACACCTTC. Translation: CASTPAGTEPWRGYTF.

This clone was seen only a few times. The chain links TRBV7-9 to TRBJ1-1; the D gene is possibly TRBD1 (5 bases). This CDR3 region has 13 residues. Germline V CDR1 and CDR2: SEHNR, FQNEAQ (reference sequence). The V end lost 5 bases, the J end lost 0 bases, and 7 bases lay between the germline ends. As DNA, the CDR3 is TGTGCCAGCAGCCGACAGATGAACACTGAAGCTTTCTTT. It encodes CASSRQMNTEAFF. Full variable domain (rest looked up from reference TRBV7-9 and TRBJ1-1): DTGVSQNPRHKITKRGQNVTFRCDPISEHNRLYWYRQTLGQGPEFLTYFQNEAQLEKSRLLSDRFSAERPKGSFSTLEIQRTEQGDSAMYLCASSRQMNTEAFFGQGTRLTVV.

The rearrangement links TRBV7-2 to TRBJ1-5, with D tentatively TRBD1 (6 bases). The length of the CDR3 is 15 residues. CDR1 and CDR2 (germline): SGHTA, FQGNSA. The V gene lost 0 bases and the J gene lost 5 bases, with 11 bases spanning the gap. The CDR3 region has the DNA TGTGCCAGCAGCTTAGCAGGACAGATTTATCAGCCCCAGCATTTT. It encodes CASSLAGQIYQPQHF. Based on the CDR3 plus reference TRBV7-2 and TRBJ1-5, the full variable domain is GAGVSQSPSNKVTEKGKDVELRCDPISGHTALYWYRQSLGQGLEFLIYFQGNSAPDKSGLPSDRFSAERTGGSVSTLTIQRTQQEDSAVYLCASSLAGQIYQPQHFGDGTRLSIL.

This chain connects TRBV30 to TRBJ1-4; D ambiguous. CDR1 is GTSNPN and CDR2 is SVGIG in the germline V gene (reference sequence). The CDR3 is 12 residues long. V lost 3 bases and J lost 15, with 17 bases in between. The CDR3, as DNA: TGTGCCTGGAGCGTTCGGCGCGGGTGGGTGTTTTTT. Its translation is CAWSVRRGWVFF. The variable domain in full, with the rest retrieved from reference TRBV30 and TRBJ1-4, is SQTIHQWPATLVQPVGSPLSLECTVEGTSNPNLYWYRQAAGRGLQLLFYSVGIGQISSEVPQNLSASRPQDRQFILSSKKLLLSDSGFYLCAWSVRRGWVFFGSGTQLSVL.

This chain connects TRBV5-5 to TRBJ1-5; the match to TRBD1 covers 12 bases. Losses at the gene ends were 0 bases for V and 9 bases for J; bases not matched to a gene: 7. The CDR3 is 16 amino acids. Per the germline V gene, CDR1 is SGHKS and CDR2 is YYEKEE (reference sequence). The chain's CDR3 is CASSLDGTGGDRPQHF. CDR3 nucleotide sequence: TGTGCCAGCAGCTTGGATGGGACAGGGGGCGATCGGCCCCAGCATTTT.

V gene TRBV29-1 combines with J gene TRBJ2-3, with TRBD2 identical over 14 bases. The CDR3 extends over 15 amino acids. J lost 4 bases, V lost 3 bases, and 3 bases had no gene match. Looked up from germline, CDR1 is SQVTM and CDR2 is ANQGSEA. DNA for the CDR3: TGCAGCGTTGAGACTAGCGGGGGGGGCGCAGATACGCAGTATTTT. Amino acid sequence: CSVETSGGGADTQYF.

This clone was recorded a few times. The rearrangement uses TRBV18 and TRBJ2-3; 14 bases line up with TRBD2. The V and J ends lost 3 bases and 1 base, in that order; junction bases with no gene match: 3. The CDR3 loop spans 17 amino acids. Germline values: CDR1 KGHSH, CDR2 LQKENI. The CDR3 region has the DNA TGTGCCAGCTCACCGGGGACTAGCGGGGGTCGCACAGATACGCAGTATTTT. Encoded protein: CASSPGTSGGRTDTQYF.

This rearrangement joins TRBV5-1 to TRBJ2-5; 10 positions match TRBD1. The CDR3 contains 15 residues. CDR1 is SGHRS and CDR2 is YFSETQ in the germline V gene. J lost 5 bases, V lost 2 bases, and 6 bases had no gene match. The CDR3 loop is CASSLDRGRGETQYF. The CDR3 region has the DNA TGCGCCAGCAGCTTAGACAGGGGGCGCGGGGAGACCCAGTACTTC. Filled out from reference TRBV5-1 and TRBJ2-5, the complete variable domain reads KAGVTQTPRYLIKTRGQQVTLSCSPISGHRSVSWYQQTPGQGLQFLFEYFSETQRNKGNFPGRFSGRQFSNSRSEMNVSTLELGDSALYLCASSLDRGRGETQYFGPGTRLLVL.

V gene TRBV7-8 combines with J gene TRBJ1-2; tentatively, D is TRBD1 (5 bases). Trimming took 1 base from V and 1 from J, leaving 13 bases between them. The germline V gene encodes CDR1 SGHVS and CDR2 FQNEAQ. The CDR3 is 16 amino acids. CDR3 in DNA: TGTGCCAGCAGCTTAGTGGCGGGGCCCCTTAACTATGGCTACACCTTC. Translated, it gives CASSLVAGPLNYGYTF.

V usage is TRBV21-1 and J usage is TRBJ2-7; the tabulated D call, TRBD1, remains unverified against the DNA. TRBV21-1 has pseudogene status. The CDR3 sequence is 17 residues long. DNA for the CDR3: TGTGCCAGCAGCAAAACTCCTCAGGACAGGCTCTCCTACGAGCAGTACTTC. Amino acids: CASSKTPQDRLSYEQYF.

The rearrangement links TRBV7-2 to TRBJ2-4; 12 nucleotides match TRBD2. The CDR3 has 18 residues. Germline V gene sequence: CDR1 SGHTA, CDR2 FQGNSA. Trimming took 5 bases from V and 1 from J; bases not matched to a gene: 9. CDR3 residues: CASSPSSGGAEAKNIQYF. The CDR3 nucleotides read TGTGCCAGCAGCCCGTCTAGCGGGGGGGCTGAGGCCAAAAACATTCAGTACTTC. The whole variable domain, remainder taken from reference TRBV7-2 and TRBJ2-4, is GAGVSQSPSNKVTEKGKDVELRCDPISGHTALYWYRQSLGQGLEFLIYFQGNSAPDKSGLPSDRFSAERTGGSVSTLTIQRTQQEDSAVYLCASSPSSGGAEAKNIQYFGAGTRLSVL.

Only a few counts were recorded for this clone. Relative to the germline gene, one junction end is altered; a read error may explain this. The chain uses TRBV13 and TRBJ2-7; 11 nucleotides match TRBD2. This CDR3 comprises 14 residues. Germline-derived CDR1 and CDR2 are PRHDT and FYEKMQ (reference sequence). The chain's CDR3 is CASSLGTSGGPGLF. The DNA of the CDR3 is TGTGCCAGCAGCCTAGGAACTAGCGGGGGCCCTGGGTTATTC.

The chain employs TRBV27 and TRBJ2-7; D perhaps matches TRBD2 (5 bases). Germline CDR1 and CDR2: MNHEY and SMNVEV (reference sequence). Trimming took 1 base from V and 6 from J, leaving 13 bases between them. This CDR3 has 14 amino acids. CDR3 sequence: CASSLFRLAPEQYF. In DNA, the CDR3 is TGTGCCAGCAGTTTATTCCGCCTAGCACCCGAGCAGTACTTC.

The chain employs TRBV19 and TRBJ2-1; 7 bases line up with TRBD2. The CDR3 sequence is 16 residues long. The V gene's germline CDR1 is LNHDA and CDR2 SQIVND (reference sequence). J was trimmed by 2 bases and V by 7 bases; bases with no gene match: 11. The CDR3, as DNA: TGTGCCAGTACCCCCATACGCGGGGGAACCTACAATGAGCAGTTCTTC. Its protein product is CASTPIRGGTYNEQFF.

This chain connects TRBV3-1 (or the pseudogene TRBV3-2) to TRBJ1-5; D is perhaps TRBD1 (6 bases). Germline V gives CDR1 LGHDT, CDR2 YNNKEL (reference sequence). The CDR3 has 13 amino acids. V was pared by 5 bases and J by 2 bases, with 7 bases between. This CDR3 reads CASSGGGNQPQHF. The CDR3 DNA reads as TGTGCCAGCAGCGGGGGCGGCAATCAGCCCCAGCATTTT.